This entry lists 16 T cell receptor beta chains sequenced from one sample in a study of OX40 agonist ivuxolimab in advanced cancers. Sequenced by immunoSEQ multiplex PCR; TCRdb stores in-frame clones only, minus some. This table has 100,000 to 150,000 clones, about 90% appearing once. The sample was CD4+ or CD8+ T cells sorted from blood, taken in a trial of the OX40 agonist ivuxolimab. These receptors were taken from an adult with an advanced solid tumor such as melanoma, head and neck, liver or kidney cancer.

The CDR3 here is CASSLFPGVPNEQYF. In nucleotides, the CDR3 is TGCGCCAGCAGCTTGTTCCCGGGCGTACCCAACGAGCAGTACTTC. J is TRBJ2-7 and V is TRBV5-1; unclear D gene. This CDR3 is built from 15 residues. Trimming took 1 base from V and 5 from J, leaving 16 bases between them. CDR1 and CDR2 (germline): SGHRS, YFSETQ.

This rearrangement joins TRBV4-2 to TRBJ2-7; possible D gene TRBD1, 6 bases. Germline-derived CDR1 and CDR2 are LGHNA and YNFKEQ. This CDR3 comprises 18 residues. V was trimmed by 1 base and J by 4 bases, leaving 23 bases between them. In nucleotides, the CDR3 is TGTGCCAGCAGCCAAGGTCCTATAGTAGGACAGAGTTATTACGAGCAGTACTTC. Its translation: CASSQGPIVGQSYYEQYF.

DNA for the CDR3: TGTGCCAGCAGTCCGCAGGGCTATGGCTACACCTTC. Its translation is CASSPQGYGYTF. This rearrangement joins TRBV2 to TRBJ1-2, with a possible D match to TRBD1 (5 bases). V lost 5 bases to trimming and J lost 4 bases, with 8 bases between them. This CDR3 comprises 12 residues. CDR1 SNHLY and CDR2 FYNNEI come from the germline V gene.

This rearrangement joins TRBV5-4 to TRBJ2-1; 11 bases line up with TRBD2. There are 17 residues in the CDR3. V shed 5 bases and J 3 bases; nucleotides not matched to a gene: 10. Germline V gene data show CDR1 as SGHNT and CDR2 as YYREEE (reference sequence). The CDR3 nucleotides are TGTGCCAGCAGTTCTCCGGGACTAGCGGTGGTCTACAATGAGCAGTTCTTC. Translating gives CASSSPGLAVVYNEQFF.

The chain is built from TRBV11-3 and TRBJ2-5; TRBD2 matches at 8 bases. The CDR3 is 16 residues long. CDR1 is SGHNT and CDR2 is YENEEA in the germline V gene. The V segment lost 5 bases and the J segment 6 bases; nucleotides outside the gene matches: 14. CDR3 in DNA: TGTGCCAGCAGCGAGGAGGGGACTAGGTCGGAGAAGACCCAGTACTTC. It encodes CASSEEGTRSEKTQYF.

V is TRBV28 and J is TRBJ1-2, with D unclear. Per germline, CDR1 MDHEN and CDR2 SYDVKM. V lost 3 bases to trimming and J lost 2 bases, with 13 bases between them. The CDR3 has 15 amino acids. CDR3 in DNA: TGTGCCAGCAGTTTGAATCAAGCGGGAAACTATGGCTACACCTTC. Its translation is CASSLNQAGNYGYTF.

This clone was seen once. The CDR3 spells CASGTGYRETQYF. The CDR3 nucleotides are TGTGCCAGCGGAACAGGGTATCGGGAGACCCAGTACTTC. V usage is TRBV7-3 and J usage is TRBJ2-5; tentatively, D is TRBD1 (6 bases). Germline CDR1 is SGHTA and CDR2 is FQGTGA. The CDR3 is 13 residues long. Trimming took 8 bases from V and 5 from J, leaving 15 bases between them.

The chain has TRBV7-2 and TRBJ1-1; D possibly corresponds to TRBD1 (6 bases). CDR3 length: 14 residues. Trimming pared 3 bases from V and 2 bases from J, leaving 10 bases between. Germline V gene lookup returns CDR1 SGHTA and CDR2 FQGNSA. CDR3 region: CASSLGGLNTEAFF. CDR3 coding DNA: TGTGCCAGCAGCTTGGGGGGGCTTAACACTGAAGCTTTCTTT.

The chain uses TRBV6-5 and TRBJ2-1; D is unclear. Trimming removed 6 bases at V and 5 bases at J, with 5 bases between. The CDR3 is 11 amino acids. Germline V gives CDR1 MNHEY, CDR2 SVGAGI. CDR3 nucleotide sequence: TGTGCCAGCAGGTCCAACAATGAGCAGTTCTTC. The encoded protein is CASRSNNEQFF.

This clone was seen a single time. This sequence joins TRBV9 and TRBJ2-7; 14 nucleotides match TRBD2. V lost 4 bases to trimming and J lost 6 bases; unmatched junction nucleotides: 9. Looked up from germline, CDR1 is SGDLS and CDR2 is YYNGEE. CDR3 length equals 16 residues. CDR3 sequence reads: CASSLTTSGRAAEQYF. In nucleotides, the CDR3 is TGTGCCAGCAGCTTAACGACTAGCGGGAGGGCAGCCGAGCAGTACTTC.

This chain joins TRBV2 and TRBJ1-3; D is uncertain. The V gene's germline CDR1 is SNHLY and CDR2 FYNNEI. With 4 bases removed from V and 13 bases from J, the gap between germline ends came to 14 bases. The CDR3 sequence is 12 residues long. The CDR3 sequence: CASSGYVGEIYF. CDR3 coding DNA: TGTGCCAGCAGTGGTTACGTCGGAGAGATATATTTT.

The chain is built from TRBV28 and TRBJ1-4; TRBD1 matches at 10 bases. The germline V gene encodes CDR1 MDHEN and CDR2 SYDVKM. Trimming removed 5 bases from V and 8 bases from J; junction bases left unmatched: 8. The CDR3 sequence is 15 residues long. This CDR3 is CASSPLGQGREKLFF. The CDR3 DNA follows: TGTGCCAGCAGTCCGCTGGGACAGGGGAGGGAAAAACTGTTTTTT.

The chain couples TRBV28 to TRBJ1-4; possibly TRBD1 for D (6 bases). The CDR3 runs 16 residues. The V end lost 1 base, the J end lost 1 base, and 10 bases lay between the germline ends. Germline CDR1 reads MDHEN; CDR2 reads SYDVKM. The CDR3 sequence: CASSLSQGITNEKLFF. The DNA for the CDR3 is TGTGCCAGCAGTTTATCCCAGGGGATAACTAATGAAAAACTGTTTTTT.

This chain connects TRBV28 to TRBJ1-1; D ambiguous. CDR1 is MDHEN and CDR2 is SYDVKM in the germline V gene. Trimming pared 3 bases from V and 1 base from J, leaving 12 bases between. CDR3 length equals 15 residues. The DNA of the CDR3 is TGTGCCAGCAGTTTGAGGGCCCTAACGAACACTGAAGCTTTCTTT. This sequence encodes CASSLRALTNTEAFF.

CDR3 loop: CASSLVTQGSYEQYF. CDR3 in DNA: TGTGCCAGCAGCTTAGTGACTCAGGGTTCCTACGAGCAGTACTTC. The chain combines TRBV7-2 with TRBJ2-7, with a possible D match to TRBD1 (5 bases). V gave up 1 base and J gave up 1 base, with 11 bases separating them. Looked up from germline, CDR1 is SGHTA and CDR2 is FQGNSA. There are 15 residues in the CDR3.

The V gene is TRBV6-5, the J gene TRBJ1-2; perhaps TRBD1 as D (5 bases). Germline CDR1 and CDR2: MNHEY and SVGAGI. The CDR3 is 15 residues long. The V gene lost 5 bases and the J gene lost 1 base, with 14 bases spanning the gap. This CDR3 reads CASSKSRQINYGYTF. CDR3 DNA: TGTGCCAGCAGTAAATCCCGACAGATTAACTATGGCTACACCTTC.